Sequencing of this TCR beta chain was carried out in a study of cytomegalovirus exposure and HLA in healthy donors. Vbeta (60) and Jbeta (13) primers were used in the PCR. Profiled with immunoSEQ multiplex PCR; TCRdb holds only in-frame clones, not every one. The sample yields approximately 150,000 clones, about 80% seen once. V dropped 0 bases and J dropped 1; count of bases not matched to a gene: 5. This CDR3 contains 17 residues. In germline, CDR1 is SGDLS, CDR2 YYNGEE. Comments on this clone: Its antigen is currently unknown.

Study results and caveats: Using a false discovery rate of 0.05, a later analysis showed that 16,951 TCR beta sequences were associated with HLA alleles. Among TCR beta chains, those listed as cytomegalovirus-associated numbered under 200. Common viral pathogens (according to a later analysis) appeared linked to several of the most significant clusters.

The chain employs TRBV9 and TRBJ2-1; 9 bases are shared with TRBD2. The origin of this receptor is a male donor in good health and CMV-seronegative. Sequencing was performed on PBMCs. The DNA for the CDR3 is TGTGCCAGCAGCGTAGAGGGGAGCGGGAGGTCCTACAATGAGCAGTTCTTC. It yields the protein CASSVEGSGRSYNEQFF.